The 5 T cell receptor beta chains below come from one sample, sequenced in a study of cytomegalovirus exposure and HLA in healthy donors. This PCR relied on a set of 60 Vbeta primers and 13 Jbeta primers. TCRdb's table, derived via immunoSEQ multiplex PCR, lists solely in-frame clones and lacks some. Of 150,000 to 200,000 clones listed, approximately 71% were seen once; the top ten hold more than 1.3%. Material for sequencing was PBMCs. The receptors were gathered from a girl aged 10 to 17 in good health and CMV-seronegative.

This chain uses TRBV7-6 with TRBJ1-5; 8 bases fit TRBD1. V was pared by 4 bases and J by 7 bases, with 6 bases of the junction left unmatched. Germline V gives CDR1 SGHVS, CDR2 FNYEAQ. The CDR3 has 14 residues. CDR3 in DNA: TGTGCCAGCAGCTCAGGGGGCTCGGGACAGCCCCAGCATTTT. This translates into CASSSGGSGQPQHF.

The V gene is TRBV9, the J gene TRBJ2-7, with TRBD2 identical over 11 bases. With 0 bases clipped from V and 4 bases from J, the junction kept 6 bases outside the gene matches. Per germline, CDR1 SGDLS and CDR2 YYNGEE. This CDR3 is 16 amino acids long. CDR3 region: CASSVGSSGGTYEQYF. The CDR3 DNA reads as TGTGCCAGCAGCGTAGGCTCTAGCGGGGGGACTTACGAGCAGTACTTC. Full variable domain (remainder filled in from reference TRBV9 and TRBJ2-7): DSGVTQTPKHLITATGQRVTLRCSPRSGDLSVYWYQQSLDQGLQFLIQYYNGEERAKGNILERFSAQQFPDLHSELNLSSLELGDSALYFCASSVGSSGGTYEQYFGPGTRLTVT.

The V and J genes are TRBV4-1 and TRBJ1-2, with 7 bases identical to TRBD1. The CDR3 has 14 amino acids. The J segment lost 5 bases and the V segment lost 1 base, leaving 4 bases of the junction unmatched. Germline V gives CDR1 MGHRA, CDR2 YSYEKL. CDR3 protein: CASSQGQGPYGYTF. The CDR3 DNA reads as TGCGCCAGCAGCCAAGGACAGGGTCCTTATGGCTACACCTTC.

This clone was seen more than once but under ten times. The rearrangement uses TRBV29-1 and TRBJ2-1, with 11 bases that match TRBD1. This CDR3 spans 15 amino acids. Trimming took 7 bases from V and 4 from J; bases not matched to a gene: 9. Germline V gene lookup returns CDR1 SQVTM and CDR2 ANQGSEA. The CDR3 nucleotides are TGCAGCGGAGGGGAGGACAGGGGGCCTTACAATGAGCAGTTCTTC. This gives the protein CSGGEDRGPYNEQFF.

CDR3 in amino acids: CASSSRGGDTEAFF. Here the CDR3 DNA reads TGTGCCAGCAGTTCCAGGGGTGGGGACACTGAAGCTTTCTTT. The chain links TRBV27 to TRBJ1-1; possibly TRBD1 for D (6 bases). CDR1 is MNHEY, CDR2 SMNVEV, per germline (reference sequence). Between the trimmed V and J ends, which lost 4 bases and 3 bases, there was a span of 12 bases. The CDR3 contains 14 residues.